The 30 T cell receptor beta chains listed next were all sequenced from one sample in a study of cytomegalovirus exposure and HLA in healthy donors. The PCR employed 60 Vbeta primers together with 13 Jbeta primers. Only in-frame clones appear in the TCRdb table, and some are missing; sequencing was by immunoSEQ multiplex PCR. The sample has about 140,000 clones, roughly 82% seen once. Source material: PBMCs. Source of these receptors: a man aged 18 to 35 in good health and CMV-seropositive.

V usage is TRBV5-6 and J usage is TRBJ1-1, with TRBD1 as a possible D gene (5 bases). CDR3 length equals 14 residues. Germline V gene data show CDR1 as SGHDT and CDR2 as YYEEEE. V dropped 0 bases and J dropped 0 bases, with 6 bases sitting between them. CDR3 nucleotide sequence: TGTGCCAGCAGCTTGGGACAGATGAACACTGAAGCTTTCTTT. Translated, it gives CASSLGQMNTEAFF.

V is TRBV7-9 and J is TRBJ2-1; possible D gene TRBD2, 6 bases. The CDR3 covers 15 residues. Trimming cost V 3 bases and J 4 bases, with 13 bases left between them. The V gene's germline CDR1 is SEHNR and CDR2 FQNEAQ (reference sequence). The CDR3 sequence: CASSLLRGTYNEQFF. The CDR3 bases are TGTGCCAGCAGCTTGCTTAGAGGGACTTACAATGAGCAGTTCTTC.

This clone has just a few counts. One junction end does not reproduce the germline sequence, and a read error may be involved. The DNA for the CDR3 is TGTGCCAGCAGCTTGATCGCCTTAGGGGCGAACTCTGAAGCTTTCTTT. This translates into CASSLIALGANSEAFF. The rearrangement uses TRBV7-9 and TRBJ1-1, with D perhaps TRBD1 (5 bases). The CDR3 is 16 amino acids. Germline CDR1 is SEHNR and CDR2 is FQNEAQ (reference sequence).

CDR3 region: CAWSVQGSANEKLFF. The CDR3 DNA sequence: TGTGCCTGGAGTGTACAGGGTAGCGCTAATGAAAAACTGTTTTTT. V and J are TRBV30 and TRBJ1-4; possible D gene TRBD1, 6 bases. V dropped 0 bases and J dropped 3 bases, with 11 bases sitting between them. Per germline, CDR1 GTSNPN and CDR2 SVGIG (reference sequence). CDR3 length: 15 residues.

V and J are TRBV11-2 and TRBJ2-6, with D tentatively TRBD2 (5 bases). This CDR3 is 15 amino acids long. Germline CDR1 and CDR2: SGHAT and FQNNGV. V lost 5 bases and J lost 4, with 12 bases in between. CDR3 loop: CASSPSTGGANVLTF. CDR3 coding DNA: TGTGCCAGCAGCCCATCGACGGGAGGGGCCAACGTCCTGACTTTC. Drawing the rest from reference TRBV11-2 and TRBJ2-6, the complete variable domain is EAGVAQSPRYKIIEKRQSVAFWCNPISGHATLYWYQQILGQGPKLLIQFQNNGVVDDSQLPKDRFSAERLKGVDSTLKIQPAKLEDSAVYLCASSPSTGGANVLTFGAGSRLTVL.

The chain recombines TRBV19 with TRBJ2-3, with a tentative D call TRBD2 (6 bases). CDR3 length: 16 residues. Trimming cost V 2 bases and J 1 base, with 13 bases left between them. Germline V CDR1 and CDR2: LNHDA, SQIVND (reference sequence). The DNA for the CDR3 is TGTGCCAGTAGTATAAGGGGACTCTCAGGCACAGATACGCAGTATTTT. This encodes CASSIRGLSGTDTQYF.

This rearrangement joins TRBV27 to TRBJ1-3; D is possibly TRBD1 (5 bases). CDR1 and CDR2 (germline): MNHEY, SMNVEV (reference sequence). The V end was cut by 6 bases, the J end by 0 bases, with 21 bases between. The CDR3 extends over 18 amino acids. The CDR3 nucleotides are TGTGCCAGCAGACCCAATTGGTCAGGGCAATACTCTGGAAACACCATATATTTT. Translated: CASRPNWSGQYSGNTIYF.

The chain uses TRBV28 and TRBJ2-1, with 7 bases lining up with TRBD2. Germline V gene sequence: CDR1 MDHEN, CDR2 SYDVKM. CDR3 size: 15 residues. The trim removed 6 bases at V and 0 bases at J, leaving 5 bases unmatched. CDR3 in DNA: TGTGCCAGCAGCCGCGGGACTACCTCCTACAATGAGCAGTTCTTC. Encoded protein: CASSRGTTSYNEQFF.

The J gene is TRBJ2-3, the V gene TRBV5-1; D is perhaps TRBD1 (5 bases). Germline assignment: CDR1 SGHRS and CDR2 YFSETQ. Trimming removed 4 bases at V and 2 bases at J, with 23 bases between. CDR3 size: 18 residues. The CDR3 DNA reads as TGCGCCAGCAGCCAAGCCCTGATTACAGGAGACTCCACAGATACGCAGTATTTT. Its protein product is CASSQALITGDSTDTQYF. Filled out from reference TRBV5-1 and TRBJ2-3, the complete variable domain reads KAGVTQTPRYLIKTRGQQVTLSCSPISGHRSVSWYQQTPGQGLQFLFEYFSETQRNKGNFPGRFSGRQFSNSRSEMNVSTLELGDSALYLCASSQALITGDSTDTQYFGPGTRLTVL.

The CDR3 is CASSAAGGNTEAFF. Here the CDR3 DNA reads TGTGCCAGCAGCGCCGCGGGGGGGAACACTGAAGCTTTCTTT. The rearrangement uses TRBV7-9 and TRBJ1-1; D is possibly TRBD1 (5 bases). CDR1 is SEHNR and CDR2 is FQNEAQ in the germline V gene (reference sequence). The CDR3 has 14 residues. The V end was cut by 5 bases, the J end by 1 base, with 11 bases between.

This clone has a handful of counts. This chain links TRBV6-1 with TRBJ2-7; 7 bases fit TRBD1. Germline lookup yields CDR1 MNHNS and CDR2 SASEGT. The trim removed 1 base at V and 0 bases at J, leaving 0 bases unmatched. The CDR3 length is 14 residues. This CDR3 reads CASSEGDSSYEQYF. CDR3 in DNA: TGTGCCAGCAGTGAAGGGGACAGCTCCTACGAGCAGTACTTC.

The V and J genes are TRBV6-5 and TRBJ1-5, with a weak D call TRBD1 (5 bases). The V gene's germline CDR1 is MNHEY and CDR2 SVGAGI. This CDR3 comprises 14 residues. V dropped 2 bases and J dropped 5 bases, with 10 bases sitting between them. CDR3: CASSYGAGHQPQHF. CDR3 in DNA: TGTGCCAGCAGTTACGGGGCAGGGCATCAGCCCCAGCATTTT.

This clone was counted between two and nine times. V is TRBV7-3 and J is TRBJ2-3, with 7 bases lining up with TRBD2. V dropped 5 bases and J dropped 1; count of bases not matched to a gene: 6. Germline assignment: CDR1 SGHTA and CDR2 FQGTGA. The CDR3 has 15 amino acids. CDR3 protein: CASSGGGRRTDTQYF. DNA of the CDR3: TGTGCCAGCAGCGGGGGGGGGAGGCGCACAGATACGCAGTATTTT.

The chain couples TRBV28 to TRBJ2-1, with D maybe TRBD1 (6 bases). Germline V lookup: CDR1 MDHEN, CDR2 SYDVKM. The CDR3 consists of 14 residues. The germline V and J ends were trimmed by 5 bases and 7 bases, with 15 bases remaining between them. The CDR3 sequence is CASSPPSGVNEQFF. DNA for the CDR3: TGTGCCAGCAGTCCGCCCTCAGGGGTAAATGAGCAGTTCTTC. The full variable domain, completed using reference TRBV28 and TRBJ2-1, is DVKVTQSSRYLVKRTGEKVFLECVQDMDHENMFWYRQDPGLGLRLIYFSYDVKMKEKGDIPEGYSVSREKKERFSLILESASTNQTSMYLCASSPPSGVNEQFFGPGTRLTVL.

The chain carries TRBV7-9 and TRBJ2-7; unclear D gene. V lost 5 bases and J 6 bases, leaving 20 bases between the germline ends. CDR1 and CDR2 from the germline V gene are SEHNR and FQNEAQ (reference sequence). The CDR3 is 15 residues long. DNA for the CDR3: TGTGCCAGCAGCCCTTTCGGTGTAGGATGGAGCGAGCAGTACTTC. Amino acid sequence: CASSPFGVGWSEQYF. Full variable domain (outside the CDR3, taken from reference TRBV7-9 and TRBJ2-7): DTGVSQNPRHKITKRGQNVTFRCDPISEHNRLYWYRQTLGQGPEFLTYFQNEAQLEKSRLLSDRFSAERPKGSFSTLEIQRTEQGDSAMYLCASSPFGVGWSEQYFGPGTRLTVT.

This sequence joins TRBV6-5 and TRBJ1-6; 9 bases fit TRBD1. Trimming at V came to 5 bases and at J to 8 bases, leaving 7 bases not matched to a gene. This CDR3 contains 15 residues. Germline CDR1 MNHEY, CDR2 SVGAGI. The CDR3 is CASSVTGTGYSPLHF. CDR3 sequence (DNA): TGTGCCAGCAGTGTTACCGGGACAGGGTATTCACCCCTCCACTTT.

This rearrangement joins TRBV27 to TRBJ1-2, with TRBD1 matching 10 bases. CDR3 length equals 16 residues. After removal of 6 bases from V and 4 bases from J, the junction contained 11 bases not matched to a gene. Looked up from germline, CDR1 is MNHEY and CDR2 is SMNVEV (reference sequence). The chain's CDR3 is CASSKDRGPIFYGYTF. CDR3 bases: TGTGCCAGCAGCAAAGACAGGGGGCCTATTTTCTATGGCTACACCTTC.

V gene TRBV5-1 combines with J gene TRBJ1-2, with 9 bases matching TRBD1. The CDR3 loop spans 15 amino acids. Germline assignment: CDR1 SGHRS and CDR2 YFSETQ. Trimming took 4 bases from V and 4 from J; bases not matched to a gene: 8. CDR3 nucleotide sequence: TGCGCCAGCAGCGGGGGGACAGGGAAGGGCTATGGCTACACCTTC. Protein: CASSGGTGKGYGYTF.

The CDR3 region has the DNA TGCGCCAGCAGCTCGAGCGCCCGCACAGATACGCAGTATTTT. Amino acids: CASSSSARTDTQYF. The chain joins TRBV4-1 to TRBJ2-3; D unresolved. CDR1 is MGHRA, CDR2 YSYEKL, per germline. The CDR3 runs to 14 residues. V gave up 5 bases and J gave up 1 base, with 10 bases separating them.

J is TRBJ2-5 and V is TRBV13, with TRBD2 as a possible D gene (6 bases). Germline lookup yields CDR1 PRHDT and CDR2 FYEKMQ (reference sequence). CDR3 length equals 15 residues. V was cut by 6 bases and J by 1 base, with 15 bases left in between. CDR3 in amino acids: CASRRSGDFQETQYF. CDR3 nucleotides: TGTGCCAGCAGGCGTAGTGGGGACTTCCAAGAGACCCAGTACTTC.

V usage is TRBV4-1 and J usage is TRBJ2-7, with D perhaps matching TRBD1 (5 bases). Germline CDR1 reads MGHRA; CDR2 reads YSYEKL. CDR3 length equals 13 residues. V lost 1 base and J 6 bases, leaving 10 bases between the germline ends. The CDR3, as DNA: TGCGCCAGCAGCCAAGCAGGGTCCGGCGAGCAGTACTTC. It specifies CASSQAGSGEQYF.

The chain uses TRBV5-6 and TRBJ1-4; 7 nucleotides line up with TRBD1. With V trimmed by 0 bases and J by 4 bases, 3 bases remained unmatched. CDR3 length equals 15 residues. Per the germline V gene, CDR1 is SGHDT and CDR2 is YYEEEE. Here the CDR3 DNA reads TGTGCCAGCAGCTTGGACAGGGGATTTAATGAAAAACTGTTTTTT. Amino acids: CASSLDRGFNEKLFF.

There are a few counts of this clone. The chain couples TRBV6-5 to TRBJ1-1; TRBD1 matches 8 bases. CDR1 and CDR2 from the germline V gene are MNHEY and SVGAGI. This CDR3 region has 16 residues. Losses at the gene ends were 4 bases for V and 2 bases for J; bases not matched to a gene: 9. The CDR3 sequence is CASSSDRVSSNTEAFF. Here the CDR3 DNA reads TGTGCCAGCAGTTCGGACAGGGTTAGTTCAAACACTGAAGCTTTCTTT.

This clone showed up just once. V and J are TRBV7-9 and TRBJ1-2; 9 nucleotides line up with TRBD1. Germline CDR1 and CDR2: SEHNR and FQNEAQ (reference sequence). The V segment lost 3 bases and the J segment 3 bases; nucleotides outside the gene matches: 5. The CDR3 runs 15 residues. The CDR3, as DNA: TGTGCCAGCAGCTTGAACAGGGGGCAGGACTATGGCTACACCTTC. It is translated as CASSLNRGQDYGYTF. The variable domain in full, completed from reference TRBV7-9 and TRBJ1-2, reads DTGVSQNPRHKITKRGQNVTFRCDPISEHNRLYWYRQTLGQGPEFLTYFQNEAQLEKSRLLSDRFSAERPKGSFSTLEIQRTEQGDSAMYLCASSLNRGQDYGYTFGSGTRLTVV.

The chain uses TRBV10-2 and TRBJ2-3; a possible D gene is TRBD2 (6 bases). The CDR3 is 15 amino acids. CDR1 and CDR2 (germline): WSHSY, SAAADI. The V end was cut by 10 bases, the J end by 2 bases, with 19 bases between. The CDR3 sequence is CATCCAAGVTDTQYF. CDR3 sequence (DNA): TGCGCCACCTGCTGCGCAGCGGGCGTCACAGATACGCAGTATTTT.

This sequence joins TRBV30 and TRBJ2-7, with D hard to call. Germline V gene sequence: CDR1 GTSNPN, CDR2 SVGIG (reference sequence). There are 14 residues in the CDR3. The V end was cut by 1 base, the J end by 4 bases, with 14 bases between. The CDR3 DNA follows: TGTGCCTGGAGTGAGGAAGGTAGCTGGTACGAGCAGTACTTC. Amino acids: CAWSEEGSWYEQYF.

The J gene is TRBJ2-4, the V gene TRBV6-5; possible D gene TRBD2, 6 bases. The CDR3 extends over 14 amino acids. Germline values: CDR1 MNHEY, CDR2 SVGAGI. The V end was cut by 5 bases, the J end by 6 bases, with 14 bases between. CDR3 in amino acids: CASSTTGGLNIQYF. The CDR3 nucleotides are TGTGCCAGCAGTACTACCGGGGGTTTAAACATTCAGTACTTC.

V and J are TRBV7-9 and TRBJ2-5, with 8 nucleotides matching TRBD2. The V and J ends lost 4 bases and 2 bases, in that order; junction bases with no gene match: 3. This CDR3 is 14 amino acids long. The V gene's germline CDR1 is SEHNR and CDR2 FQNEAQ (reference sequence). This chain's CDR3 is CASSSGGEQETQYF. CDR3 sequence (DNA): TGTGCCAGCAGCTCCGGGGGGGAGCAAGAGACCCAGTACTTC.

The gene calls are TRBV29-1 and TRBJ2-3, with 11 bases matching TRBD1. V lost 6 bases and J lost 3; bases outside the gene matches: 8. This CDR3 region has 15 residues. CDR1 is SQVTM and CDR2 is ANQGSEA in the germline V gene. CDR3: CSVGRTGGATDTQYF. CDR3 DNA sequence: TGCAGCGTCGGCAGGACAGGGGGCGCGACAGATACGCAGTATTTT.

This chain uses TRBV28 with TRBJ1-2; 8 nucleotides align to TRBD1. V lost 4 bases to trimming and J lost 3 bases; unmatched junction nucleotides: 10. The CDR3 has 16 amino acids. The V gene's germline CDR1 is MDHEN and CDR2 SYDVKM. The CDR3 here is CASSSLRQGLDYGYTF. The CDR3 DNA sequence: TGTGCCAGCAGTTCCCTGAGACAGGGGCTGGACTATGGCTACACCTTC.